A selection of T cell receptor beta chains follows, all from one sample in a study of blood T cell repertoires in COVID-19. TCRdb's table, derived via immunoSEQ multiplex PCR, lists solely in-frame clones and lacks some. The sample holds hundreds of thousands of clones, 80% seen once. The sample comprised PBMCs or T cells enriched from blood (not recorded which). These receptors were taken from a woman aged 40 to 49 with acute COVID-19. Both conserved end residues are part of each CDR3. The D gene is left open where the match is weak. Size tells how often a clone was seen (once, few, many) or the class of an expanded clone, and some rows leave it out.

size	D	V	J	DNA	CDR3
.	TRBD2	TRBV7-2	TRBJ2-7	TGTGCCAGCAGCTTAGGCCTAGCGGATTACGAGCAGTACTTC	CASSLGLADYEQYF
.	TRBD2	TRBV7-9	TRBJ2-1	TGTGTCAGCAGCTTAGGCCTAGCGGGCAGGTACAATGAGCAGTTCTTC	CVSSLGLAGRYNEQFF
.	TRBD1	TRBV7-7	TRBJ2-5	TGTGCTAGCAGCTTAGTTGCAGGGGGAGAAGAGACCCAGTACTTC	CASSLVAGGEETQYF
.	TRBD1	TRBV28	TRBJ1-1	TGTGCCAGCAGTTTATCCGGGACAGCGAACACTGAAGCTTTCTTT	CASSLSGTANTEAFF
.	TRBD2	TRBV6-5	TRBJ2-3	TGTGCCAGCAGTTTTGAAGCGGGGGGGCCTGATACGCAGTATTTT	CASSFEAGGPDTQYF
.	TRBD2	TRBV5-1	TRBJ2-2	TGCGCCAGCAGCGTGAGCGGGGGATACACCGGGGAGCTGTTTTTT	CASSVSGGYTGELFF
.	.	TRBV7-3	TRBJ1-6	TGTGCCAGCAGCTTAGACGGGTATAATTCACCCCTCCACTTT	CASSLDGYNSPLHF
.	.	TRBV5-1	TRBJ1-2	TGCGCCAGCAGCTTGGAGGGTTTTTCGACAGACGGCTACACCTTC	CASSLEGFSTDGYTF
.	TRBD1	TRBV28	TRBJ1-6	TGTGCCAGCATTCAGCAGGGGGTGGGTTCACCCCTCCACTTT	CASIQQGVGSPLHF
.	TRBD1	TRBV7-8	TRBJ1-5	TGTGCCAGCACTGGACAGGGGGGCACAGTAAGCAATCAGCCCCAGCATTTT	CASTGQGGTVSNQPQHF
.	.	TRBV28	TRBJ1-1	TGTGCCAGCAGTTTATCGGGGTCCGGGCTTAGGACTGAAGCTTTCTTT	CASSLSGSGLRTEAFF
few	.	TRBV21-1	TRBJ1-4	TGTGCCAGCAGCAAAGTTAGGGAGGTGCGCACTAATGAAAAACTGTTTTTT	CASSKVREVRTNEKLFF
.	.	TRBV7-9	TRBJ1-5	TGTGCCAGCATGGTACACGGGGAAAATCAGCCCCAGCATTTT	CASMVHGENQPQHF
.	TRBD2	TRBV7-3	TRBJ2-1	TGTGCCAGCAGCCCCGAATTGACTAGCGGGAGTGCCTACAATGAGCAGTTCTTC	CASSPELTSGSAYNEQFF
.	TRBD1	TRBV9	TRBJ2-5	TGTGCCAGCAGCGTTAGGACAGGGGGAGAGACCCAGTACTTC	CASSVRTGGETQYF
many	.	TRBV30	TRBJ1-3	TGTGCCTGGAGTAGGGGGGGAAGCGGAAACACCATATATTTT	CAWSRGGSGNTIYF
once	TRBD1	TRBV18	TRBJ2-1	TGTGCCAGCTCACAGGATATCCTCCGGGACAGGGGATTGTCTGAGCAGTTCTTC	CASSQDILRDRGLSEQFF
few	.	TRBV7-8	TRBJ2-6	TGTGCCAGCAGCCCCCGCTCGGTATGGGCCAACGTCCTGACTTTC	CASSPRSVWANVLTF
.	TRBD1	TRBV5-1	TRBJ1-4	TGCGCCAGCAGCAAAGGGACAGCCACGGCTAATGAAAAACTGTTTTTT	CASSKGTATANEKLFF
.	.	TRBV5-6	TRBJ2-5	TGTGCCAGCAGCTTTACAGGGCGAGAAGAGACCCAGTACTTC	CASSFTGREETQYF
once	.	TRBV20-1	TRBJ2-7	TGCAGTGCCGAGAAACCGGAGGAGCAGTACTTC	CSAEKPEEQYF
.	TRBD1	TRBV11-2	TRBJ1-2	TGTGCCAGCAGCTTTGCCTACTGGGACAGGGTAAACGGCTACACCTTC	CASSFAYWDRVNGYTF
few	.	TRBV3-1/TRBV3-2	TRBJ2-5	TGTGCCAGCAGCCAAGATCCGTCTGAGCGGGAGACCCAGTACTTC	CASSQDPSERETQYF
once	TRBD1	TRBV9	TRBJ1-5	TGTGCCAGCAGCGGACAGGGGGATCAGCCCCAGCATTTT	CASSGQGDQPQHF
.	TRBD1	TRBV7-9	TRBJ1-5	TGTGCCAGCAGCTCGGGACAGGGAGGTCAGCCCCAGCATTTT	CASSSGQGGQPQHF
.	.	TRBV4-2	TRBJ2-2	TGTGCCAGCAGCCTAAGTGGCAGGGAAGACACCGGGGAGCTGTTTTTT	CASSLSGREDTGELFF
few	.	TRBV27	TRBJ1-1	TGTGCCAGCAGTTCAGTGGACTACAATGAAGCTTTCTTT	CASSSVDYNEAFF
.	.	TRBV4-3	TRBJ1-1	TGCGCCAGCAGCCAAGTTGAGGGCGGGGGATCGTCTTTC	CASSQVEGGGSSF
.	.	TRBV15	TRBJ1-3	TGTGCCACCAGCAGTCCCCGGGTCGCGACCTCTGGAAACACCATATATTTT	CATSSPRVATSGNTIYF
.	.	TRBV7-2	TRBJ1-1	TGTGCCAGCATCTCGGCCACTCTAGGAGTGAACACTGAAGCTTTCTTT	CASISATLGVNTEAFF
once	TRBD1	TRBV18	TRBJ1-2	TGTGCCAGCCAGGGACAGGGAATCTATGGCTACACCTTC	CASQGQGIYGYTF
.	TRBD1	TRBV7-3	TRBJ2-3	TGTGCCAGCAGCCGGACAGGGACGGCAGATACGCAGTATTTT	CASSRTGTADTQYF
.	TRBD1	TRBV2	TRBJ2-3	TGTGCCAGCAGTACGGACAGGGGGACAGATACGCAGTATTTT	CASSTDRGTDTQYF
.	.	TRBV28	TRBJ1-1	TGTGCCAGCAGTTTACTTCTGGCCCCGGGGACTGAAGCTTTCTTT	CASSLLLAPGTEAFF
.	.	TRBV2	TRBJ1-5	TGTGCCAGCCGAGAGCCCCCACAGCCCCAGCATTTT	CASREPPQPQHF
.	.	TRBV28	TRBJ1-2	TGTGCCAGCAGTTCGACTGAAGGCTACACCTTC	CASSSTEGYTF
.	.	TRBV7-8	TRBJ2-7	TGTGCCAGCAGCTTAGACCGCGGTGGTCTCACAAGTGAGGAGTACTTC	CASSLDRGGLTSEEYF
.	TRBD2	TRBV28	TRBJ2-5	TGTGCCAGCAGCCCAGCGGGGGCCGAGGAGACCCAGTACTTC	CASSPAGAEETQYF
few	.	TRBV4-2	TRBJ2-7	TGTGCCAGCAGCCAAGTCGGGTCACTCAACGAGCAGTACTTC	CASSQVGSLNEQYF
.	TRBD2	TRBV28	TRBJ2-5	TGTGCCAGCAGTTTAGGGGCTGCGGGGGGGCTAGGAGAGACCCAGTACTTC	CASSLGAAGGLGETQYF
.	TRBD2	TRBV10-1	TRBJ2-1	TGCGCCAGCAGTGAGTCGGGACTAGAGGGTGAGCAGTTCTTC	CASSESGLEGEQFF
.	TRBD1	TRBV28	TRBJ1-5	TGTGCCAGCCTAAACCGACAGGGGGAGAGAAATCAGCCCCAGCATTTT	CASLNRQGERNQPQHF
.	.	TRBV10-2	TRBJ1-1	TGCGCCAGCAGTGAGTCGATGAGTTTAGCTTTCTTT	CASSESMSLAFF
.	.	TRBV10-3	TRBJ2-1	TGTGCCATCAGTGAGGGGGGGGAGCAGTTCTTC	CAISEGGEQFF
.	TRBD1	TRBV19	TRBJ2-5	TGTGCCAGTAGTCGAGGGCTCAAACAGGGGCGCCTGGGGGAGACCCAGTACTTC	CASSRGLKQGRLGETQYF
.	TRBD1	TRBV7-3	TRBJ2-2	TGTGCCAGCAGCCCAGATCCGGGACAGGCATCTTCCGGGGAGCTGTTTTTT	CASSPDPGQASSGELFF
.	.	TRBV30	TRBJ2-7	TGTGCCTGGAGTGGAGGCGAAATCTCCTACGAGCAGTACTTC	CAWSGGEISYEQYF
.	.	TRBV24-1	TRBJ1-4	TGTGCCACCTCGGACAGCCATAATGAAAAACTGTTTTTT	CATSDSHNEKLFF
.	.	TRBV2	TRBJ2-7	TGTGCCAGCAGTGAAAACAGCTACGAGCAGTACTTC	CASSENSYEQYF
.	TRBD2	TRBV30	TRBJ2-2	TGTGCCTCCTCCGGGACTAGCGGCACCGGGGAGCTGTTTTTT	CASSGTSGTGELFF
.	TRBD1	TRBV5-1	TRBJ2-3	TGCGCCAGCAGCTTAGGGACAGGCACAGATACGCAGTATTTT	CASSLGTGTDTQYF
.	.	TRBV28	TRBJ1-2	TGTGCCAGCAGGGGGGACTCTAACTATGGCTACACCTTC	CASRGDSNYGYTF
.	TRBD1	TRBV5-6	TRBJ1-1	TGTGCCAGCAGCAAGTTGACAGGGCGTAATAGAGACACTGAAGCTTTCTTT	CASSKLTGRNRDTEAFF